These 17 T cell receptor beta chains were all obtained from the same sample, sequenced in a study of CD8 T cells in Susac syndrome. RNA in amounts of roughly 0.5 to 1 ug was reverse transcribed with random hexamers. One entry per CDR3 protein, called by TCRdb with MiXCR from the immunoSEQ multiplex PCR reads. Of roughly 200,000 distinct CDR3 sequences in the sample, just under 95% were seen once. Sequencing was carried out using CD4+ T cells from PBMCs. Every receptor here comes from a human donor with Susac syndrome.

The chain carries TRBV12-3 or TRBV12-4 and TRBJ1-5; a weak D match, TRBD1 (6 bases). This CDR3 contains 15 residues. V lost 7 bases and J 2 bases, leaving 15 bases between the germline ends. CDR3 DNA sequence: TGTGCCAGCACCACACAGGGAAGAGGCAATCAGCCCCAGCATTTT. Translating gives CASTTQGRGNQPQHF.

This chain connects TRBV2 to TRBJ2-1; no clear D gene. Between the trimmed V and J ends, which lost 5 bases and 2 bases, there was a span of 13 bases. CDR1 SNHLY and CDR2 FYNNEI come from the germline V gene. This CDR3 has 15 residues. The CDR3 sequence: CASSPRQTTYNEQFF. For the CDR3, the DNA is TGTGCCAGCAGTCCAAGGCAGACGACCTACAATGAGCAGTTCTTC.

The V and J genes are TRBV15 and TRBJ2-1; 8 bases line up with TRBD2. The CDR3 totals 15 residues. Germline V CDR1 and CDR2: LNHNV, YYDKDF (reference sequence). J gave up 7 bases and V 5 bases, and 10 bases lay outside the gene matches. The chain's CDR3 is CATSVSAGAENEQFF. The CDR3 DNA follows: TGTGCCACCAGCGTATCAGCGGGAGCCGAGAATGAGCAGTTCTTC.

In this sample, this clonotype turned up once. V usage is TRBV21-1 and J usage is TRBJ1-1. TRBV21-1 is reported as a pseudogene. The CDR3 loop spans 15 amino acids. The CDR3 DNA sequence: TGTGCCAGCAGCAAACCTCACGACTTGAACACTGAAGCTTTCTTT. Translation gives CASSKPHDLNTEAFF.

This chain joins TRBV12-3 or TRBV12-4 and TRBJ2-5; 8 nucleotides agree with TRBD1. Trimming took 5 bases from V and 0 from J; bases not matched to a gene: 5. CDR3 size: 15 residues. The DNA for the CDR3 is TGTGCCAGCAGTCTGGACAGGGAGTACCAAGAGACCCAGTACTTC. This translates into CASSLDREYQETQYF.

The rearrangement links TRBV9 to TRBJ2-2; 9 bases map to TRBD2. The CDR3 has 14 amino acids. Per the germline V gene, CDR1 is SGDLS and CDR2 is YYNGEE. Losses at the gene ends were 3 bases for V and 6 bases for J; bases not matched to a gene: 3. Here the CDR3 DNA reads TGTGCCAGCAGCGCGAGACTAGCGGCCGGGGAGCTGTTTTTT. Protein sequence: CASSARLAAGELFF. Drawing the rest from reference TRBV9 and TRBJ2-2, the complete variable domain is DSGVTQTPKHLITATGQRVTLRCSPRSGDLSVYWYQQSLDQGLQFLIQYYNGEERAKGNILERFSAQQFPDLHSELNLSSLELGDSALYFCASSARLAAGELFFGEGSRLTVL.

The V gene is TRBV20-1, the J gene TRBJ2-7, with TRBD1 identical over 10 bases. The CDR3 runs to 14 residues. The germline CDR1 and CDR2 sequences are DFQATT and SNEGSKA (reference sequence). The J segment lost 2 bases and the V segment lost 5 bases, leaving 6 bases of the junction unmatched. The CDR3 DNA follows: TGCAGTGCTGTAGGGACAGGGGTTCCCTACGAGCAGTACTTC. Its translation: CSAVGTGVPYEQYF.

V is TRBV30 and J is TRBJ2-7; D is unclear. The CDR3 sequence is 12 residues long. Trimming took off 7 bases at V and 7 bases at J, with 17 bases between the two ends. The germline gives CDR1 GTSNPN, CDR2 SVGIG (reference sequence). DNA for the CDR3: TGTGCCTCCGGGCCCCAAGGCCGGGAGCAGTACTTC. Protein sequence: CASGPQGREQYF. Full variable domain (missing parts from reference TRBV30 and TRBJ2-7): SQTIHQWPATLVQPVGSPLSLECTVEGTSNPNLYWYRQAAGRGLQLLFYSVGIGQISSEVPQNLSASRPQDRQFILSSKKLLLSDSGFYLCASGPQGREQYFGPGTRLTVT.

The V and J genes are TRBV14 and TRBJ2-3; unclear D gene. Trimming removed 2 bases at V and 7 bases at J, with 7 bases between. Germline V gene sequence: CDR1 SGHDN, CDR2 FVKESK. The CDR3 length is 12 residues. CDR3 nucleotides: TGTGCCAGCAGCCAAACAACTTATACGCAGTATTTT. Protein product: CASSQTTYTQYF.

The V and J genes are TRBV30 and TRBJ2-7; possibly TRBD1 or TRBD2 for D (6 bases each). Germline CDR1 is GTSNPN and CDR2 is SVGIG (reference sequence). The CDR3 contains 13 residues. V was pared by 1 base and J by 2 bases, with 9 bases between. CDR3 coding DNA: TGTGCCTGGAGTGAGGGGGGCCCCTACGAGCAGTACTTC. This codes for CAWSEGGPYEQYF.

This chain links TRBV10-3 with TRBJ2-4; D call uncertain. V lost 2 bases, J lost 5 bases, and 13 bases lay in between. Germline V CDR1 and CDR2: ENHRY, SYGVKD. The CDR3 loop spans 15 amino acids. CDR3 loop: CAISESHAPQNIQYF. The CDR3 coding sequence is TGTGCCATCAGTGAGAGTCATGCGCCACAAAACATTCAGTACTTC.

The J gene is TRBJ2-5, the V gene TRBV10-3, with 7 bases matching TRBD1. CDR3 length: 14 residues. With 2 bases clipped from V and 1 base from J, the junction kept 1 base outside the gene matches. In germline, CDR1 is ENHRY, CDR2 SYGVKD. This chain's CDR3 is CAISERQGQETQYF. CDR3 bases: TGTGCCATCAGTGAGCGACAGGGCCAAGAGACCCAGTACTTC.

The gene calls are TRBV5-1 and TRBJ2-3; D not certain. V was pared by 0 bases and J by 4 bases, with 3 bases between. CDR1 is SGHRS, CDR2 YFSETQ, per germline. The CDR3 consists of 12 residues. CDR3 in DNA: TGCGCCAGCAGCTTGGGCTCAGATACGCAGTATTTT. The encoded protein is CASSLGSDTQYF.

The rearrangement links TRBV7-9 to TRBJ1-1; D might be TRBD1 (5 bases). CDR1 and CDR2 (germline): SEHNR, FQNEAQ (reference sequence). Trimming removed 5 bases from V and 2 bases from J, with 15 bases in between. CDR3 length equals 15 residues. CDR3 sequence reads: CASSLFPGPNTEAFF. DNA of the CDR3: TGTGCCAGCAGCCTCTTTCCGGGACCCAACACTGAAGCTTTCTTT.

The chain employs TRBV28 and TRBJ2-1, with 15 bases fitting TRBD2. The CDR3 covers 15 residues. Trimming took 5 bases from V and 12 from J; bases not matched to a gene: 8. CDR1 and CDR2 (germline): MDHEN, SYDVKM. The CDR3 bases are TGTGCCAGCAGTCCGCGGACTAGCGGGAGGGCCAGGCAGTTCTTC. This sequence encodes CASSPRTSGRARQFF.

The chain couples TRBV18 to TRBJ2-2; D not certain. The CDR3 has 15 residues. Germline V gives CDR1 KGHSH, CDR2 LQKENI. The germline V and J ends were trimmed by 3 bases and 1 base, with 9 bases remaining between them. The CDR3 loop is CASSPRSGNTGELFF. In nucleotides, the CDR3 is TGTGCCAGCTCACCCCGCTCGGGGAACACCGGGGAGCTGTTTTTT.

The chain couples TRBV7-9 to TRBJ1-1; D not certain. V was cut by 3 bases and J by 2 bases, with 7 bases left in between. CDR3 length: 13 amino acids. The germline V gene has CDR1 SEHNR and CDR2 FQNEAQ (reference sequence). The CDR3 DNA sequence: TGTGCCAGCAGCTTTGGGTATAACACTGAAGCTTTCTTT. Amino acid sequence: CASSFGYNTEAFF.